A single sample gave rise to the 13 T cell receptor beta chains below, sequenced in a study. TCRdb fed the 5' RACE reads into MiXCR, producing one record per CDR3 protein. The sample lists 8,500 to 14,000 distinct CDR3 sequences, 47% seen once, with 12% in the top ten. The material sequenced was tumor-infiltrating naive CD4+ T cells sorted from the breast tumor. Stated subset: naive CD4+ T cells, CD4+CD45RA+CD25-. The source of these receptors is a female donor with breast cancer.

In DNA form, the CDR3 reads TGTGCCAGCAGCTTAGGGGGTGGGGGGGCCAACGTCCTGACTTTC. Amino acid sequence: CASSLGGGGANVLTF. The rearrangement uses TRBV7-3 and TRBJ2-6; D tentatively reads TRBD1 or TRBD2 (5 bases each). Trimming cost V 2 bases and J 4 bases, with 9 bases left between them. CDR1 and CDR2 (germline): SGHTA, FQGTGA. CDR3 length: 15 residues.

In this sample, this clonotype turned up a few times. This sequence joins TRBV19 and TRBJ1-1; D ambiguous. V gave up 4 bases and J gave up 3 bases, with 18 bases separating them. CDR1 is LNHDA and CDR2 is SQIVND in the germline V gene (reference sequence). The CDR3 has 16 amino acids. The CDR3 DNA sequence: TGTGCCAGTAGTACAATACCGGGCCGGCCGGACACTGAAGCTTTCTTT. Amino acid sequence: CASSTIPGRPDTEAFF.

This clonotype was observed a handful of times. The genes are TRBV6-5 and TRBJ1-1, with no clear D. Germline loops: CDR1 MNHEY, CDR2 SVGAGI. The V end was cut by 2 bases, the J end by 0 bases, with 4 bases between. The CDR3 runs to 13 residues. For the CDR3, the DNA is TGTGCCAGCAGTTACAGCTTGAACACTGAAGCTTTCTTT. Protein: CASSYSLNTEAFF.

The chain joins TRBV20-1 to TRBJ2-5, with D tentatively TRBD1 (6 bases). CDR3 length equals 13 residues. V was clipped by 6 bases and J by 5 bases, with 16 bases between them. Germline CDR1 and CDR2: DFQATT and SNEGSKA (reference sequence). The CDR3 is CSATPGELETQYF. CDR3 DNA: TGCAGTGCCACCCCAGGGGAGTTGGAGACCCAGTACTTC.

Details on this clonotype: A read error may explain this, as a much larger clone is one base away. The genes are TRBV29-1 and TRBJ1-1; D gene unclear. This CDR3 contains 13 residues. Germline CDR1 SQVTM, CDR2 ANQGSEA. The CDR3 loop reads CCGARTMNTEAFF. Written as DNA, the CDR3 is TGCTGCGGCGCTAGAACCATGAACACTGAAGCTTTCTTT.

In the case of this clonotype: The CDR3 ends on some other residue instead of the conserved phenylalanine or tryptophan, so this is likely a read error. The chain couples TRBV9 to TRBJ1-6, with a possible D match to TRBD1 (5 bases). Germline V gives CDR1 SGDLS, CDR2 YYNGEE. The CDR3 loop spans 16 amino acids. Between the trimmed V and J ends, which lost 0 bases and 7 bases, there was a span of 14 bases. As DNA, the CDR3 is TGTGCCAGCAGCGTAGGTACCGGGACCCTCAATTCACCCCTCCACCTT. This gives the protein CASSVGTGTLNSPLHL.

CDR3 sequence reads: CASSGRGQGDYGYTF. CDR3 nucleotide sequence: TGTGCCAGCAGTGGCCGCGGACAGGGGGATTATGGCTACACCTTC. The chain couples TRBV2 to TRBJ1-2, with 10 bases fitting TRBD1. The CDR3 length is 15 residues. V lost 4 bases and J lost 5; bases outside the gene matches: 7. Looked up from germline, CDR1 is SNHLY and CDR2 is FYNNEI.

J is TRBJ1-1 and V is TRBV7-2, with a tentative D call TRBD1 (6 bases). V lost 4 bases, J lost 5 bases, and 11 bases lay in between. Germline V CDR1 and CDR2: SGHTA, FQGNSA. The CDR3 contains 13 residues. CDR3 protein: CASSSRQVTEAFF. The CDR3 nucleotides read TGTGCCAGCAGCTCCAGACAGGTTACTGAAGCTTTCTTT.

CDR3 bases: TGTGCCAGCAGCTTAGTGGGACTAGCGGGAGGGGAGCAGTACGTC. It codes for CASSLVGLAGGEQYV. This chain joins TRBV7-2 and TRBJ2-7, with TRBD2 matching over 16 bases. Germline CDR1 reads SGHTA; CDR2 reads FQGNSA. The ends lost 1 base at V and 7 bases at J; junction bases unmatched: 1. The CDR3 is 15 residues long.

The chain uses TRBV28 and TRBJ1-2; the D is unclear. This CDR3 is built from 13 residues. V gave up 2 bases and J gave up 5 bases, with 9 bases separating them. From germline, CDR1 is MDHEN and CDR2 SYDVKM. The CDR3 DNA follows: TGTGCCAGCAGTTTAAAACCCTTTTATGGCTACACCTTC. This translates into CASSLKPFYGYTF.

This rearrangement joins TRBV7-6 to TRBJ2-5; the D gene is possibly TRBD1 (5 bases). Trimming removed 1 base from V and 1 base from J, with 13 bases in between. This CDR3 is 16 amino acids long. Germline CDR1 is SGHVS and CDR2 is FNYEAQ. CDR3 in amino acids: CASSLETETIQETQYF. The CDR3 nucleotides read TGTGCCAGCAGCTTAGAGACAGAAACCATCCAAGAGACCCAGTACTTC.

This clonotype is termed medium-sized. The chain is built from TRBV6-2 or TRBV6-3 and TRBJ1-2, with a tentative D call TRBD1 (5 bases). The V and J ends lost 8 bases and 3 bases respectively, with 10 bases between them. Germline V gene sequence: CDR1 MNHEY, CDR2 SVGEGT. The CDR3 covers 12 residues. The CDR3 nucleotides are TGTGCCAGCCGGAACAGGCACTATGGCTACACCTTC. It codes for CASRNRHYGYTF.

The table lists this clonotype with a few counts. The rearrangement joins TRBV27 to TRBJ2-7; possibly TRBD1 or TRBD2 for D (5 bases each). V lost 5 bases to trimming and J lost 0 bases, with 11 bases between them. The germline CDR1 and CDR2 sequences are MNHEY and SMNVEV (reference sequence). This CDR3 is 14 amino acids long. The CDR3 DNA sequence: TGTGCCAGCAGTCCCCGGGACGGCTCCTACGAGCAGTACTTC. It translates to CASSPRDGSYEQYF.